Shown below are 18 T cell receptor beta chains from a single sample sequenced in a study of blood T cell repertoires in COVID-19. Generated by immunoSEQ multiplex PCR, the TCRdb table keeps only in-frame clones and is missing some. The repertoire holds 200,000 to 250,000 clones, with approximately 84% as singletons. Sequencing was carried out using PBMCs or T cells enriched from blood (not recorded which). These receptors were taken from a man in his 60s who had recovered from COVID-19.

In this sample, this clone turned up a few times. The chain joins TRBV18 to TRBJ2-7, with 7 bases lining up with TRBD1. Per germline, CDR1 KGHSH and CDR2 LQKENI. This CDR3 contains 16 residues. V was clipped by 2 bases and J by 2 bases; unmatched bases: 9. The CDR3 DNA sequence: TGTGCCAGCTCACCAGGAGGACAGGTGGGGACCTACGAGCAGTACTTC. It yields the protein CASSPGGQVGTYEQYF.

The J gene is TRBJ2-5, the V gene TRBV25-1; 14 bases match TRBD2. CDR1 is MGHDK and CDR2 is SYGVNS in the germline V gene. The CDR3 sequence is 16 residues long. Germline trimming cut 3 bases from V and 3 bases from J; bases unmatched to any gene: 3. The CDR3 loop reads CASSDPTSGGEETQYF. The CDR3 region has the DNA TGTGCCAGCAGTGACCCGACTAGCGGGGGGGAAGAGACCCAGTACTTC.

The chain uses TRBV2 and TRBJ2-3, with unresolved D. Germline CDR1 is SNHLY and CDR2 is FYNNEI. The CDR3 has 16 amino acids. V lost 1 base to trimming and J lost 0 bases, with 11 bases between them. The CDR3 is CASSEGRITSTDTQYF. As DNA, the CDR3 is TGTGCCAGCAGTGAAGGGCGGATTACTAGCACAGATACGCAGTATTTT.

The V and J genes are TRBV6-1 and TRBJ2-5; the match to TRBD1 covers 8 bases. The germline V gene encodes CDR1 MNHNS and CDR2 SASEGT. This CDR3 is built from 15 residues. V lost 3 bases and J lost 5; bases outside the gene matches: 8. Here the CDR3 DNA reads TGTGCCAGCAGTGATCCGGGACAGGAGAAGGAGACCCAGTACTTC. It is translated as CASSDPGQEKETQYF.

The rearrangement joins TRBV9 to TRBJ2-1; 12 bases align to TRBD2. From germline, CDR1 is SGDLS and CDR2 YYNGEE. The ends lost 4 bases at V and 4 bases at J; junction bases unmatched: 3. The CDR3 is 15 residues long. The CDR3 DNA is TGTGCCAGCAGCTTAGGACTAGCGGGGTACAATGAGCAGTTCTTC. Encoded protein: CASSLGLAGYNEQFF.

The rearrangement joins TRBV20-1 to TRBJ2-3, with 7 bases lining up with TRBD2. V was pared by 3 bases and J by 1 base, with 10 bases of the junction left unmatched. The CDR3 runs 16 residues. Germline CDR1 and CDR2: DFQATT and SNEGSKA (reference sequence). The DNA of the CDR3 is TGCAGTGCTAGTGTCCCTCGGAGCGGGGGCACAGATACGCAGTATTTT. This translates into CSASVPRSGGTDTQYF.

This rearrangement joins TRBV29-1 to TRBJ2-7, with D possibly TRBD1 on 5 matching bases. In germline, CDR1 is SQVTM, CDR2 ANQGSEA. V lost 1 base to trimming and J lost 6 bases, with 13 bases between them. The CDR3 is 13 amino acids. The CDR3 DNA reads TGCAGCGTTGAAGCCAGGGTCCTGGGCGAGCAGTACTTC. Its protein is CSVEARVLGEQYF.

The chain is built from TRBV11-2 and TRBJ2-5, with 8 bases matching TRBD2. This CDR3 is 16 amino acids long. Germline CDR1 is SGHAT and CDR2 is FQNNGV. V shed 1 base and J 4 bases; nucleotides not matched to a gene: 8. The CDR3 DNA reads as TGTGCCAGCAGCTTAGGGGTCGGCGGGGGGTCAGAGACCCAGTACTTC. This sequence encodes CASSLGVGGGSETQYF.

The chain joins TRBV30 to TRBJ2-7; tentative D call: TRBD2 (6 bases). Per germline, CDR1 GTSNPN and CDR2 SVGIG (reference sequence). This CDR3 contains 12 residues. The ends were cut back, 3 bases at V and 4 bases at J, with 10 bases in the middle. CDR3 in amino acids: CAWRLGGYEQYF. The CDR3 region has the DNA TGTGCCTGGAGGTTGGGGGGTTACGAGCAGTACTTC.

The V gene is TRBV10-3, the J gene TRBJ2-5; 8 positions match TRBD2. V was clipped by 10 bases and J by 0 bases; unmatched bases: 7. This CDR3 comprises 14 residues. Germline CDR1 and CDR2: ENHRY and SYGVKD. Here the CDR3 reads CATRAGGDQETQYF. CDR3 nucleotides: TGTGCCACCCGTGCCGGGGGGGACCAAGAGACCCAGTACTTC.

In its sample, this clone was seen a few times. The chain is built from TRBV9 and TRBJ2-1; no reliable D call. This CDR3 comprises 14 residues. V lost 0 bases, J lost 8 bases, and 12 bases lay in between. Germline V gene data show CDR1 as SGDLS and CDR2 as YYNGEE. The CDR3 loop is CASSVGAGWDEQFF. In nucleotides, the CDR3 is TGTGCCAGCAGCGTAGGGGCAGGATGGGATGAGCAGTTCTTC.

The chain couples TRBV7-9 to TRBJ2-7; 8 bases map to TRBD1. V was pared by 5 bases and J by 4 bases, with 10 bases of the junction left unmatched. Germline assignment: CDR1 SEHNR and CDR2 FQNEAQ (reference sequence). This CDR3 has 15 residues. As DNA, the CDR3 is TGTGCCAGCAGCCCCAGGACAGGGCTTGCTTACGAGCAGTACTTC. This sequence encodes CASSPRTGLAYEQYF. The full variable domain, in which reference TRBV7-9 and TRBJ2-7 provide the parts outside the CDR3, is DTGVSQNPRHKITKRGQNVTFRCDPISEHNRLYWYRQTLGQGPEFLTYFQNEAQLEKSRLLSDRFSAERPKGSFSTLEIQRTEQGDSAMYLCASSPRTGLAYEQYFGPGTRLTVT.

This chain links TRBV20-1 with TRBJ2-1; no definite D call. Trimming pared 1 base from V and 8 bases from J, leaving 6 bases between. Looked up from germline, CDR1 is DFQATT and CDR2 is SNEGSKA (reference sequence). The CDR3 spans 11 residues. As DNA, the CDR3 is TGCAGTGCTAGAGGCCGGGATGAGCAGTTCTTC. This sequence encodes CSARGRDEQFF.

V usage is TRBV10-3 and J usage is TRBJ1-1; D gene uncertain. The CDR3 runs to 12 residues. The V gene lost 8 bases and the J gene lost 2 bases, with 9 bases spanning the gap. Germline CDR1 ENHRY, CDR2 SYGVKD. As DNA, the CDR3 is TGTGCCATCGGGTCGGGAAACACTGAAGCTTTCTTT. Translated, it gives CAIGSGNTEAFF.

The J gene is TRBJ2-1, the V gene TRBV7-9; TRBD2 is a possible D gene (5 bases). This CDR3 contains 16 residues. The V end was cut by 1 base, the J end by 1 base, with 11 bases between. Germline loops: CDR1 SEHNR, CDR2 FQNEAQ (reference sequence). In DNA, the CDR3 is TGTGCCAGCAGCTTAGGTCGGGGTGTATCCTACAATGAGCAGTTCTTC. It codes for CASSLGRGVSYNEQFF.

The chain links TRBV19 to TRBJ1-1, with TRBD1 identical over 9 bases. Germline lookup yields CDR1 LNHDA and CDR2 SQIVND (reference sequence). The V and J ends lost 8 bases and 11 bases, in that order; junction bases with no gene match: 18. The CDR3 has 15 amino acids. DNA for the CDR3: TGTGCCAGTGTAAGCCCCGAGGGACAGGGCGTAGGCGCTTTCTTT. It codes for CASVSPEGQGVGAFF.

V gene TRBV7-2 combines with J gene TRBJ1-6; D may be TRBD1 (6 bases). This CDR3 comprises 16 residues. CDR1 and CDR2 (germline): SGHTA, FQGNSA. The V end lost 2 bases, the J end lost 7 bases, and 15 bases lay between the germline ends. As DNA, the CDR3 is TGTGCCAGCAGCTTATTCGGTTGGCAGGGGAATTCACCCCTCCACTTT. Translated, it gives CASSLFGWQGNSPLHF.

CDR3 coding DNA: TGTGCCATCAGTGAGGGACTAGCGGGGGGGATTGAGCAGTTCTTC. This gives the protein CAISEGLAGGIEQFF. The rearrangement joins TRBV10-3 to TRBJ2-1, with 15 bases that match TRBD2. Germline V gene data show CDR1 as ENHRY and CDR2 as SYGVKD. J gave up 9 bases and V 2 bases, and 2 bases lay outside the gene matches. This CDR3 region has 15 residues.